Listed here are 18 T cell receptor beta chains from one sample, sequenced in a study of pediatric ulcerative colitis. Here immunoSEQ multiplex PCR was the method, and the copy in TCRdb shows in-frame clones only, minus some. The sample yields under 45,000 clones, approximately 87% seen once. Sequencing used blood. Receptors originate from a girl aged 5 to 17 with moderate ulcerative colitis.

The V and J genes are TRBV6-6 and TRBJ2-7; maybe TRBD2 (5 bases). Trimming took 0 bases from V and 5 from J, leaving 11 bases between them. The CDR3 is 14 residues long. The germline V gene encodes CDR1 MNHNY and CDR2 SVGAGI (reference sequence). The CDR3: CASSYSGRSDEQYF. CDR3 DNA sequence: TGTGCCAGCAGTTACTCGGGGAGAAGCGACGAGCAGTACTTC.

The rearrangement uses TRBV7-2 and TRBJ2-3; no clear D. Trimming removed 1 base at V and 3 bases at J, with 5 bases between. The CDR3 is 13 amino acids. Germline CDR1 reads SGHTA; CDR2 reads FQGNSA. For the CDR3, the DNA is TGTGCCAGCAGCTTAGAGAGAACAGATACGCAGTATTTT. Translation gives CASSLERTDTQYF.

The chain employs TRBV7-6 and TRBJ2-1; D gene ambiguous. With 5 bases removed from V and 12 bases from J, the gap between germline ends came to 14 bases. This CDR3 contains 12 residues. Germline-derived CDR1 and CDR2 are SGHVS and FNYEAQ. In nucleotides, the CDR3 is TGTGCCAGCAGCCAGGCTGGGCAAGGGCAGTTCTTC. This gives the protein CASSQAGQGQFF.

The V gene is TRBV19, the J gene TRBJ2-2, with D possibly matching TRBD2 (6 bases). Germline CDR1 and CDR2: LNHDA and SQIVND (reference sequence). Trimming took off 3 bases at V and 5 bases at J, with 16 bases between the two ends. The CDR3 runs to 16 residues. CDR3 nucleotide sequence: TGTGCCAGTAGTATCTCCGGACTAATTACAACCGGGGAGCTGTTTTTT. It codes for CASSISGLITTGELFF. Full variable domain (rest looked up from reference TRBV19 and TRBJ2-2): DGGITQSPKYLFRKEGQNVTLSCEQNLNHDAMYWYRQDPGQGLRLIYYSQIVNDFQKGDIAEGYSVSREKKESFPLTVTSAQKNPTAFYLCASSISGLITTGELFFGEGSRLTVL.

The chain has TRBV7-3 and TRBJ1-1, with a possible D match to TRBD1 (5 bases). The CDR3 runs to 14 residues. Trimming pared 3 bases from V and 1 base from J, leaving 9 bases between. Germline values: CDR1 SGHTA, CDR2 FQGTGA. DNA of the CDR3: TGTGCCAGCAGCTTTGGAACAGGGAACACTGAAGCTTTCTTT. Its translation: CASSFGTGNTEAFF.

The chain is built from TRBV25-1 and TRBJ2-7; 7 nucleotides agree with TRBD1. Germline CDR1 is MGHDK and CDR2 is SYGVNS. The CDR3 covers 14 residues. V was pared by 3 bases and J by 0 bases, with 2 bases of the junction left unmatched. Here the CDR3 DNA reads TGTGCCAGCAGTGACTGGGACAGCTCCTACGAGCAGTACTTC. It codes for CASSDWDSSYEQYF.

This clone is a singleton in its sample. This CDR3 is CASSLGADEQYF. CDR3 nucleotide sequence: TGTGCCAGCAGCTTGGGCGCGGATGAGCAGTACTTC. The chain carries TRBV13 and TRBJ2-7; D call uncertain. Trimming took off 3 bases at V and 7 bases at J, with 10 bases between the two ends. The CDR3 extends over 12 amino acids. Germline CDR1 and CDR2: PRHDT and FYEKMQ (reference sequence).

The gene calls are TRBV7-3 and TRBJ2-1, with 7 positions matching TRBD2. The J segment lost 7 bases and the V segment lost 4 bases, leaving 13 bases of the junction unmatched. The CDR3 spans 16 residues. Germline lookup yields CDR1 SGHTA and CDR2 FQGTGA. The CDR3 sequence: CASSSHSGLLGNEQFF. CDR3 nucleotides: TGTGCCAGCAGCTCACATTCGGGACTACTTGGAAATGAGCAGTTCTTC.

This clone was seen once. This chain joins TRBV11-2 and TRBJ2-3, with TRBD2 matching over 9 bases. V dropped 1 base and J dropped 5; count of bases not matched to a gene: 4. Per the germline V gene, CDR1 is SGHAT and CDR2 is FQNNGV. This CDR3 contains 15 residues. The DNA of the CDR3 is TGTGCCAGCAGCTTAGGCGGGGGGGCAATAGATACGCAGTATTTT. Amino acids: CASSLGGGAIDTQYF.

V and J are TRBV30 and TRBJ1-1; D remains unclear. The CDR3 extends over 12 amino acids. V was shortened by 3 bases and J by 7 bases, with 12 bases between the two germline ends. Per the germline V gene, CDR1 is GTSNPN and CDR2 is SVGIG (reference sequence). CDR3 in DNA: TGTGCCTGGAGCCCCAGGCCAAGTGAAGCTTTCTTT. Translation: CAWSPRPSEAFF.

V gene TRBV4-1 combines with J gene TRBJ1-5; the D gene is possibly TRBD1 (6 bases). The CDR3 has 14 residues. Germline CDR1 and CDR2: MGHRA and YSYEKL. The germline V and J ends were trimmed by 0 bases and 9 bases, with 12 bases remaining between them. CDR3 sequence: CASSQDLGATPQHF. The CDR3 DNA sequence: TGCGCCAGCAGCCAAGATCTGGGGGCGACGCCCCAGCATTTT.

As for this clone: One junction end disagrees with the germline gene, perhaps due to a read error. The chain links TRBV9 to TRBJ2-7, with D possibly being TRBD1 or TRBD2 (5 bases each). The length of the CDR3 is 14 residues. Germline V gene data show CDR1 as SGDLS and CDR2 as YYNGEE. CDR3 nucleotides: TGTGCCAGCGGCGTAGGGGAGTTTGCCTACGAGCAGTACTTC. This encodes CASGVGEFAYEQYF.

The chain recombines TRBV18 with TRBJ2-7, with D possibly being TRBD1 or TRBD2 (5 bases each). This CDR3 contains 13 residues. Trimming stripped 3 bases from V and 4 bases from J, with 10 bases between. Germline V gene data show CDR1 as KGHSH and CDR2 as LQKENI. The CDR3, as DNA: TGTGCCAGCTCACCCGGGACGATATACGAGCAGTACTTC. Translated, it gives CASSPGTIYEQYF.

This chain connects TRBV7-2 to TRBJ1-2; unclear D gene. Trimming left V 1 base short and J 3 bases short, with 12 bases between. Germline V gives CDR1 SGHTA, CDR2 FQGNSA. CDR3 size: 15 residues. CDR3 sequence (DNA): TGTGCCAGCAGCTTAGTCCTGGGTTCGGACTATGGCTACACCTTC. Its translation: CASSLVLGSDYGYTF.

J is TRBJ2-3 and V is TRBV28, with 8 positions matching TRBD1. The germline V gene has CDR1 MDHEN and CDR2 SYDVKM. The CDR3 runs to 17 residues. The J segment lost 3 bases and the V segment lost 5 bases, leaving 13 bases of the junction unmatched. CDR3 protein: CASSRITGGLLTDTQYF. DNA for the CDR3: TGTGCCAGCAGTCGTATAACAGGGGGTCTACTAACAGATACGCAGTATTTT.

The rearrangement links TRBV7-3 to TRBJ2-6; TRBD1 might be the D (6 bases). This CDR3 comprises 20 residues. Trimming cost V 4 bases and J 1 base, with 23 bases left between them. Per the germline V gene, CDR1 is SGHTA and CDR2 is FQGTGA. This CDR3 is CASSSNIFGQPRSGANVLTF. DNA of the CDR3: TGTGCCAGCAGCTCTAATATTTTTGGACAGCCAAGGTCTGGGGCCAACGTCCTGACTTTC.

Remarks on this clone: The junction departs from germline at one end; a sequencing error may be responsible. The chain uses TRBV9 and TRBJ1-1, with TRBD1 matching over 8 bases. The CDR3 spans 18 residues. The germline V gene encodes CDR1 SGDLS and CDR2 YYNGEE. The CDR3 nucleotides are TGTGCCAGCAGCGTAGATCCCCTTGACAGGACAGGGAACCCTGAAGCTTTCTTT. It specifies CASSVDPLDRTGNPEAFF.

The chain employs TRBV7-2 and TRBJ2-1, with D hard to call. The CDR3 runs 12 residues. CDR1 is SGHTA, CDR2 FQGNSA, per germline. V was clipped by 3 bases and J by 6 bases, with 6 bases between them. CDR3 amino acids: CASSLRSNEQFF. The CDR3 DNA reads TGTGCCAGCAGCTTGAGGAGCAATGAGCAGTTCTTC.